The 3 T cell receptor beta chains in this list originate from one sample, sequenced in a study of shared clonotypes between healthy human individuals. Profiling relied on immunoSEQ multiplex PCR, and the TCRdb table lists in-frame clones only, not all of them. Of some 2.4 million clones detected, roughly 93% appear once; the ten largest clones hold 0.35% to 0.45%. Input material: naive CD4+ T cells from PBMCs. Subset in this sample: CD45RA+ positively selected. Receptors were obtained from a man aged 18-30 years in good health. Some clones in this sample may be carry-over from other donors' samples.

The J gene is TRBJ2-1, the V gene TRBV7-3, with 11 bases aligning to TRBD2. The CDR3 has 16 residues. V shed 5 bases and J 3 bases; nucleotides not matched to a gene: 6. Germline loops: CDR1 SGHTA, CDR2 FQGTGA. CDR3 in amino acids: CASSVTGTSGYNEQFF. In DNA form, the CDR3 reads TGTGCCAGCAGCGTTACCGGGACTAGCGGCTACAATGAGCAGTTCTTC. Full variable domain (outside the CDR3, taken from reference TRBV7-3 and TRBJ2-1): GAGVSQTPSNKVTEKGKYVELRCDPISGHTALYWYRQSLGQGPEFLIYFQGTGAADDSGLPNDRFFAVRPEGSVSTLKIQRTERGDSAVYLCASSVTGTSGYNEQFFGPGTRLTVL.

Details on this clone: Other DNA sequences from this sample encode an identical CDR3 as well. The chain carries TRBV20-1 and TRBJ2-1; D not resolved. The CDR3 has 11 amino acids. Per germline, CDR1 DFQATT and CDR2 SNEGSKA (reference sequence). Trimming pared 8 bases from V and 6 bases from J, leaving 11 bases between. The CDR3 protein is CSPSGGNEQFF. In nucleotides, the CDR3 is TGCAGTCCCTCGGGTGGCAATGAGCAGTTCTTC.

This rearrangement joins TRBV5-1 to TRBJ2-2, with TRBD2 identical over 7 bases. This CDR3 contains 15 residues. V lost 5 bases to trimming and J lost 5 bases; unmatched junction nucleotides: 9. CDR1 and CDR2 (germline): SGHRS, YFSETQ. The CDR3 nucleotides read TGCGCCAGCAGTCCCAGCGGGATAAGAACCGGGGAGCTGTTTTTT. Its translation is CASSPSGIRTGELFF.